One sample yielded the 21 T cell receptor beta chains listed below, sequenced in a study of blood T cells in healthy people across ages. Together with a sample-barcoded 5' primer, a J-beta primer mix was included in a second PCR lasting roughly 6 to 12 cycles. TCRdb used MiXCR to reprocess the 5' RACE reads, holding one entry per CDR3 protein. Here the sample spans roughly 860,000 distinct CDR3 sequences, around 62% being singletons. Sequenced: blood. These receptors were obtained from a man aged 25-45 years in good health.

V gene TRBV7-9 combines with J gene TRBJ2-2, with 11 positions matching TRBD2. This CDR3 has 18 residues. CDR1 and CDR2 (germline): SEHNR, FQNEAQ (reference sequence). The V segment lost 6 bases and the J segment 4 bases; nucleotides outside the gene matches: 13. The CDR3 region has the DNA TGTGCCAGCAGACAGGGCGCCCGACTAGCGGGACCCACCGGGGAGCTGTTTTTT. It codes for CASRQGARLAGPTGELFF.

The genes are TRBV20-1 and TRBJ2-7, with 10 bases fitting TRBD1. Germline lookup yields CDR1 DFQATT and CDR2 SNEGSKA (reference sequence). This CDR3 comprises 14 residues. V dropped 4 bases and J dropped 3; count of bases not matched to a gene: 6. The CDR3 DNA reads TGCAGTGCTATCGGACAGGGGGATCACTACGAGCAGTACTTC. Its protein is CSAIGQGDHYEQYF.

V usage is TRBV7-2 and J usage is TRBJ2-7; no clear D gene. This CDR3 has 15 amino acids. The V and J ends lost 4 bases and 0 bases respectively, with 13 bases between them. Germline V gene data show CDR1 as SGHTA and CDR2 as FQGNSA. The CDR3 is CASSSRDTGSYEQYF. In nucleotides, the CDR3 is TGTGCCAGCAGCTCAAGAGACACCGGCTCCTACGAGCAGTACTTC. Full variable domain (rest looked up from reference TRBV7-2 and TRBJ2-7): GAGVSQSPSNKVTEKGKDVELRCDPISGHTALYWYRQSLGQGLEFLIYFQGNSAPDKSGLPSDRFSAERTGGSVSTLTIQRTQQEDSAVYLCASSSRDTGSYEQYFGPGTRLTVT.

The chain links TRBV6-6 to TRBJ1-2; TRBD1 matches 9 bases. Germline V gene sequence: CDR1 MNHNY, CDR2 SVGAGI (reference sequence). The CDR3 has 15 residues. V lost 5 bases to trimming and J lost 3 bases; unmatched junction nucleotides: 7. The CDR3 region is CASSPQGAGDYGYTF. The CDR3 bases are TGTGCCAGCAGTCCACAGGGGGCGGGGGACTATGGCTACACCTTC.

This clonotype came up once. This CDR3 is CASSPRTQRDEQFF. Written as DNA, the CDR3 is TGTGCCAGCAGTCCTCGGACACAACGGGATGAGCAGTTCTTC. The rearrangement uses TRBV12-3 or TRBV12-4 and TRBJ2-1; D is perhaps TRBD1 (5 bases). The CDR3 is 14 residues long. V shed 5 bases and J shed 8 bases, with 16 bases lying between them.

This sequence joins TRBV5-1 and TRBJ2-3; D is uncertain. V was pared by 0 bases and J by 0 bases, with 8 bases between. This CDR3 spans 15 amino acids. CDR1 and CDR2 from the germline V gene are SGHRS and YFSETQ. Here the CDR3 DNA reads TGCGCCAGCAGCTTGGTGGCAGCTAGCACAGATACGCAGTATTTT. It encodes CASSLVAASTDTQYF.

Comments on this clonotype: This may be a read error: a much more frequent sequence differs by one nucleotide. The DNA is omitted, as the CDR3 cannot be located on it reliably, and the CDR3 follows TCRdb's listing. This rearrangement joins TRBV9 to TRBJ2-1; TRBD2 was called by the table and not checked on the DNA. Looked up from germline, CDR1 is SGDLS and CDR2 is YYNGEE. The CDR3 has 15 residues if both end residues are counted. CDR3 sequence reads: CASSVGGGAYNEQLF.

J is TRBJ2-5 and V is TRBV28; 8 bases line up with TRBD1. Germline lookup yields CDR1 MDHEN and CDR2 SYDVKM. Trimming at V came to 5 bases and at J to 1 base, leaving 3 bases not matched to a gene. The CDR3 consists of 14 residues. This chain's CDR3 is CASSRQGFQETQYF. Here the CDR3 DNA reads TGTGCCAGCAGTAGACAGGGGTTCCAAGAGACCCAGTACTTC.

The chain is built from TRBV5-1 and TRBJ2-6, with D maybe TRBD2 (5 bases). Germline lookup yields CDR1 SGHRS and CDR2 YFSETQ. The germline V and J ends were trimmed by 0 bases and 4 bases, with 17 bases remaining between them. The CDR3 runs to 18 residues. Here the CDR3 reads CASSLGGASLVGANVLTF. CDR3 coding DNA: TGCGCCAGCAGCTTGGGGGGAGCCTCCCTCGTCGGGGCCAACGTCCTGACTTTC.

This clonotype appeared a few times. CDR3 protein: CATSVAGEYNEQFF. CDR3 DNA sequence: TGTGCCACCTCGGTGGCAGGCGAGTACAATGAGCAGTTCTTC. V is TRBV27 and J is TRBJ2-1; D is undetermined. The CDR3 loop spans 14 amino acids. Germline V gene sequence: CDR1 MNHEY, CDR2 SMNVEV (reference sequence). The V gene lost 10 bases and the J gene lost 4 bases, with 17 bases spanning the gap.

In this sample, this clonotype turned up once. This chain uses TRBV25-1 with TRBJ1-2; D is possibly TRBD1 (5 bases). Deletions cut 5 bases from V and 4 bases from J, with 14 bases between. Germline V gives CDR1 MGHDK, CDR2 SYGVNS. The CDR3 totals 14 residues. The CDR3 region has the DNA TGTGCCAGCAGTTTTTGGGACGGTGGCTATGGCTACACCTTC. This encodes CASSFWDGGYGYTF.

The V call is TRBV6-5, the J call TRBJ2-3; D is possibly TRBD2 (5 bases). The germline V gene has CDR1 MNHEY and CDR2 SVGAGI. V was cut by 2 bases and J by 6 bases, with 15 bases left in between. This CDR3 has 15 amino acids. The DNA of the CDR3 is TGTGCCAGCAGTTACGAGGGCAGGTCCTCGGATACGCAGTATTTT. Protein: CASSYEGRSSDTQYF.

The chain combines TRBV28 with TRBJ2-4; TRBD2 matches 7 bases. With 7 bases clipped from V and 2 bases from J, the junction kept 5 bases outside the gene matches. Germline V gene lookup returns CDR1 MDHEN and CDR2 SYDVKM. The CDR3 extends over 14 amino acids. CDR3 sequence (DNA): TGTGCCAGCACGACGGGAGGTTCCAAAAACATTCAGTACTTC. It codes for CASTTGGSKNIQYF.

The gene calls are TRBV10-3 and TRBJ2-1; 10 bases match TRBD1. The CDR3 runs 15 residues. Germline-derived CDR1 and CDR2 are ENHRY and SYGVKD. The trim removed 4 bases at V and 0 bases at J, leaving 0 bases unmatched. The CDR3 bases are TGTGCCATCAGTGGGACAGGGGGCTCCTACAATGAGCAGTTCTTC. Translation: CAISGTGGSYNEQFF.

This sequence joins TRBV20-1 and TRBJ2-3; TRBD1 matches 9 bases. The CDR3 is 15 amino acids. J lost 4 bases, V lost 6 bases, and 11 bases had no gene match. The germline V gene has CDR1 DFQATT and CDR2 SNEGSKA (reference sequence). CDR3 nucleotide sequence: TGCAGTGCCCATACCGACAGGGGGGGCGCAGATACGCAGTATTTT. Translating it yields CSAHTDRGGADTQYF.

In DNA, the CDR3 is TGCAGCGTAGGAGGACCTTCTAATGAAAAACTGTTTTTT. Protein sequence: CSVGGPSNEKLFF. V is TRBV29-1 and J is TRBJ1-4; no definite D call. The V gene lost 6 bases and the J gene lost 3 bases, with 11 bases spanning the gap. Germline loops: CDR1 SQVTM, CDR2 ANQGSEA. There are 13 residues in the CDR3.

The rearrangement joins TRBV6-6 to TRBJ1-2; D not certain. The CDR3 is made up of 12 amino acids. Germline CDR1 MNHNY, CDR2 SVGAGI (reference sequence). The V and J ends lost 2 bases and 8 bases respectively, with 9 bases between them. The chain's CDR3 is CASSYGEQGYTF. The CDR3 bases are TGTGCCAGCAGTTACGGGGAGCAGGGCTACACCTTC.

The chain couples TRBV28 to TRBJ2-5; D perhaps matches TRBD2 (6 bases). CDR3 length: 17 residues. V was pared by 1 base and J by 0 bases, with 15 bases between. Germline V gene sequence: CDR1 MDHEN, CDR2 SYDVKM. The CDR3 DNA is TGTGCCAGCAGTTTATTCGTTTCACGGGGGAACCAAGAGACCCAGTACTTC. Translation: CASSLFVSRGNQETQYF.

The chain employs TRBV6-5 and TRBJ2-1; 8 bases line up with TRBD2. J gave up 8 bases and V 1 base, and 7 bases lay outside the gene matches. This CDR3 comprises 15 residues. Germline assignment: CDR1 MNHEY and CDR2 SVGAGI. CDR3 in DNA: TGTGCCAGCAGTTACTTCGCCGGGGGGGACGATGAGCAGTTCTTC. This encodes CASSYFAGGDDEQFF.

This clonotype turned up a few times. The rearrangement uses TRBV28 and TRBJ2-7, with 8 bases matching TRBD1. Germline assignment: CDR1 MDHEN and CDR2 SYDVKM. CDR3 size: 13 residues. With V trimmed by 5 bases and J by 3 bases, 3 bases remained unmatched. CDR3 region: CASSVGQDYEQYF. CDR3 coding DNA: TGTGCCAGCAGTGTGGGACAGGACTACGAGCAGTACTTC.

The chain combines TRBV10-3 with TRBJ2-1; 10 nucleotides align to TRBD1. The V gene end was trimmed by 8 bases and the J gene end by 5 bases; junction bases not matched to a gene: 6. The CDR3 loop spans 14 amino acids. Germline V gene lookup returns CDR1 ENHRY and CDR2 SYGVKD. CDR3 sequence (DNA): TGTGCCATCGGTGGCGGGACAGGGGACAATGAGCAGTTCTTC. This encodes CAIGGGTGDNEQFF.